A selection of T cell receptor beta chains follows, all from one sample in a study of blood T cell repertoires in COVID-19. Using immunoSEQ multiplex PCR, the repertoire was profiled, and TCRdb retains in-frame clones only, with some absent. Of 200,000 or so clones listed, approximately 87% are singletons. Input material: peripheral blood. These receptors originate from a woman aged 50 to 65 with acute or convalescent COVID-19. CDR3s include the opening cysteine and the closing phenylalanine or tryptophan. Fields, in order: V gene, clone size, D gene, J gene, CDR3 protein, CDR3 DNA. D genes are given only for firm matches. A row's size may be missing; if present it is once, few, many or a size class.

TRBV19	.	.	TRBJ1-6	CASPWAGNSPLHF	TGTGCCAGTCCCTGGGCGGGGAATTCACCCCTCCACTTT
TRBV5-6	.	TRBD2	TRBJ2-3	CASGTSGGRPTDTQYF	TGTGCCAGCGGGACTAGCGGGGGGCGACCCACAGATACGCAGTATTTT
TRBV11-2	.	.	TRBJ1-6	CASSLARLNSPLHF	TGTGCCAGCAGCTTAGCCAGGCTCAATTCACCCCTCCACTTT
TRBV28	.	.	TRBJ2-1	CASSLVVAGGYNEQFF	TGTGCCAGCAGTTTAGTCGTGGCGGGTGGGTACAATGAGCAGTTCTTC
TRBV7-6	.	TRBD1	TRBJ1-4	CASSPGDRGGEKLFF	TGTGCCAGCAGCCCCGGGGACAGGGGAGGTGAAAAACTGTTTTTT
TRBV3-1/TRBV3-2	.	.	TRBJ2-1	CASSDIYNEQFF	TGTGCCAGCAGTGACATCTACAATGAGCAGTTCTTC
TRBV6-5	.	TRBD1	TRBJ2-3	CAVQRDSPNTQYF	TGTGCCGTACAAAGGGACAGTCCCAATACGCAGTATTTT
TRBV12-3/TRBV12-4	.	TRBD1	TRBJ1-2	CASSSRTGGYTF	TGTGCCAGCAGTTCCCGGACAGGTGGCTACACCTTC
TRBV11-3	.	.	TRBJ2-3	CASSLGGEGYPDTQYF	TGTGCCAGCAGCCTAGGCGGGGAAGGGTACCCAGATACGCAGTATTTT
TRBV7-9	.	TRBD1	TRBJ1-1	CASSWGQGGTEAFF	TGTGCCAGCAGCTGGGGACAGGGGGGCACTGAAGCTTTCTTT
TRBV30	.	TRBD1	TRBJ1-1	CACRGLTTEAFF	TGTGCCTGCAGGGGGCTGACCACTGAAGCTTTCTTT
TRBV2	.	.	TRBJ1-3	CASAGLSGNTIYF	TGTGCCAGCGCAGGGCTCTCTGGAAACACCATATATTTT
TRBV5-1	.	TRBD1	TRBJ2-3	CASSMTGNVDTQYF	TGCGCCAGCAGCATGACAGGGAATGTAGATACGCAGTATTTT
TRBV29-1	.	TRBD1	TRBJ2-7	CSVERDRGYEQYF	TGCAGCGTTGAGAGGGACAGGGGCTACGAGCAGTACTTC
TRBV4-3	once	.	TRBJ1-2	CASSQYPKGYGYTF	TGCGCCAGCAGCCAATACCCGAAGGGGTATGGCTACACCTTC
TRBV14	.	.	TRBJ1-1	CASSHTGSTEAFF	TGTGCCAGCAGCCACACAGGGTCAACTGAAGCTTTCTTT
TRBV30	.	.	TRBJ1-1	CASTGSDTEAFF	TGTGCCTCCACAGGGAGCGACACTGAAGCTTTCTTT
TRBV12-3/TRBV12-4	.	.	TRBJ1-2	CASSFGVNYGYTF	TGTGCCAGCAGTTTCGGGGTAAACTATGGCTACACCTTC
TRBV4-1	few	TRBD2	TRBJ2-2	CASSQVLAGAGELFF	TGCGCCAGCAGCCAGGTACTAGCGGGAGCCGGGGAGCTGTTTTTT
TRBV3-1/TRBV3-2	once	.	TRBJ2-2	CASSQAVHTGELFF	TGTGCCAGCAGCCAAGCGGTTCACACCGGGGAGCTGTTTTTT
TRBV24-1	.	.	TRBJ2-3	CATSDWGEDTQYF	TGTGCCACCAGTGATTGGGGCGAAGATACGCAGTATTTT
TRBV3-1/TRBV3-2	.	TRBD2	TRBJ2-7	CASYSGSTYEQYF	TGTGCCAGCTATAGCGGGAGCACCTACGAGCAGTACTTC
TRBV6-1	few	.	TRBJ1-2	CASSEALSPEDYGYTF	TGTGCCAGCAGTGAAGCCCTTTCGCCAGAGGACTATGGCTACACCTTC
TRBV7-3	once	.	TRBJ2-3	CASSPTSSTDTQYF	TGTGCCAGCAGCCCGACTAGTAGCACAGATACGCAGTATTTT
TRBV14	few	TRBD2	TRBJ2-2	CASSPRTSGGTGELFF	TGTGCCAGCAGCCCTCGGACTAGCGGGGGGACCGGGGAGCTGTTTTTT
TRBV7-9	.	.	TRBJ2-3	CAYRELGSSTDTQYF	TGTGCCTACAGGGAACTAGGCTCTAGCACAGATACGCAGTATTTT
TRBV18	.	TRBD1	TRBJ2-7	CASSPGTGATYEQYF	TGTGCCAGCTCACCGGGGACAGGGGCAACCTACGAGCAGTACTTC
TRBV2	.	.	TRBJ2-7	CASTEGWYYEQYF	TGTGCCAGCACTGAGGGCTGGTACTACGAGCAGTACTTC
TRBV12-3/TRBV12-4	.	.	TRBJ1-2	CASSEQNNYGYTF	TGTGCCAGCAGTGAACAGAATAACTATGGCTACACCTTC
TRBV10-2	.	.	TRBJ1-5	CASSFTGNQPQHF	TGCGCCAGCAGTTTTACAGGGAATCAGCCCCAGCATTTT
TRBV25-1	.	TRBD1	TRBJ1-2	CASSVRTGTNYGYTF	TGTGCCAGCAGTGTCCGGACAGGGACTAACTATGGCTACACCTTC
TRBV4-3	.	.	TRBJ2-2	CASSHHRVDTGELFF	TGCGCCAGCAGCCACCACAGGGTCGACACCGGGGAGCTGTTTTTT
TRBV7-2	.	TRBD2	TRBJ2-3	CASSLGWREGQDTQYF	TGTGCCAGCAGCTTAGGTTGGAGGGAGGGCCAGGATACGCAGTATTTT
TRBV18	.	.	TRBJ2-1	CASSPRLDSYNEQFF	TGTGCCAGCTCACCCAGACTAGATTCCTACAATGAGCAGTTCTTC
TRBV5-1	.	TRBD2	TRBJ2-1	CASRPPGLAGAEEQFF	TGCGCCAGCAGGCCTCCGGGACTAGCGGGGGCGGAGGAGCAGTTCTTC
TRBV2	.	.	TRBJ2-7	CASRGTTYEQYF	TGTGCCAGCCGGGGGACGACCTACGAGCAGTACTTC
TRBV11-3	.	.	TRBJ1-3	CASSFVLGNTIYF	TGTGCCAGCAGCTTCGTTCTTGGAAACACCATATATTTT
TRBV28	.	.	TRBJ2-5	CASSLKADPETQYF	TGTGCCAGCAGTTTAAAGGCGGATCCAGAGACCCAGTACTTC
TRBV10-3	.	.	TRBJ2-6	CAISVEGGANVLTF	TGTGCCATCAGTGTAGAGGGTGGGGCCAACGTCCTGACTTTC
TRBV27	.	TRBD1	TRBJ1-4	CASSLRGTGEGNEKLFF	TGTGCCAGCAGTTTAAGAGGGACAGGGGAGGGGAATGAAAAACTGTTTTTT
TRBV4-1	once	.	TRBJ1-4	CASSQGGLEKLFF	TGCGCCAGCAGCCAAGGAGGCCTTGAAAAACTGTTTTTT
TRBV5-8	.	TRBD2	TRBJ2-7	CASSYWGGTYEQYF	TGTGCCAGCAGCTATTGGGGAGGGACCTACGAGCAGTACTTC
TRBV7-2	.	TRBD2	TRBJ2-7	CASSSWLAGTSYEQYF	TGTGCCAGCAGCTCTTGGCTAGCGGGGACCTCCTACGAGCAGTACTTC
TRBV7-3	.	.	TRBJ2-7	CASSLMRIRGPGYEQYF	TGTGCCAGCAGCTTAATGCGAATCAGGGGCCCGGGGTACGAGCAGTACTTC
TRBV27	.	TRBD1	TRBJ1-2	CASSPSPDRGVGYTF	TGTGCCAGCAGTCCCTCCCCGGACAGGGGGGTTGGCTACACCTTC
TRBV7-9	.	TRBD1	TRBJ2-7	CASRGLGQGRFEQYF	TGTGCCAGCAGGGGACTCGGACAGGGCAGGTTCGAGCAGTACTTC
TRBV3-1/TRBV3-2	.	TRBD2	TRBJ2-3	CASSQGLAGVDTQYF	TGTGCCAGCAGCCAGGGTCTAGCGGGAGTCGATACGCAGTATTTT
TRBV30	.	.	TRBJ1-6	CAWSVQLSPLHF	TGTGCCTGGAGTGTACAGTTGTCACCCCTCCACTTT
TRBV4-1	.	.	TRBJ1-1	CASSHPPRDTEAFF	TGCGCCAGCAGCCATCCTCCCAGGGACACTGAAGCTTTCTTT
TRBV11-2	.	.	TRBJ2-1	CASSSSGPGLGEQFF	TGTGCCAGCAGCTCGAGCGGGCCGGGTTTGGGTGAGCAGTTCTTC